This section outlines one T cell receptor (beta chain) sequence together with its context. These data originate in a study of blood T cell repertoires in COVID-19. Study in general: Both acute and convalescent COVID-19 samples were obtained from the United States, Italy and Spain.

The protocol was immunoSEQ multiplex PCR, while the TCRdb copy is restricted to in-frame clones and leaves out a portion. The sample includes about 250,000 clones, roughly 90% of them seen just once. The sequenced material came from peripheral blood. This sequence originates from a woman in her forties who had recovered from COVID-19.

The CDR3 reads CASNKNRDTLNEQYF. Written as DNA, the CDR3 is TGTGCCAGTAATAAGAACCGGGACACCCTCAACGAGCAGTACTTC. The gene calls are TRBV19 and TRBJ2-7, with a possible D match to TRBD1 (6 bases). This CDR3 spans 15 amino acids. CDR1 and CDR2 (germline): LNHDA, SQIVND (reference sequence). V was cut by 7 bases and J by 5 bases, with 21 bases left in between.